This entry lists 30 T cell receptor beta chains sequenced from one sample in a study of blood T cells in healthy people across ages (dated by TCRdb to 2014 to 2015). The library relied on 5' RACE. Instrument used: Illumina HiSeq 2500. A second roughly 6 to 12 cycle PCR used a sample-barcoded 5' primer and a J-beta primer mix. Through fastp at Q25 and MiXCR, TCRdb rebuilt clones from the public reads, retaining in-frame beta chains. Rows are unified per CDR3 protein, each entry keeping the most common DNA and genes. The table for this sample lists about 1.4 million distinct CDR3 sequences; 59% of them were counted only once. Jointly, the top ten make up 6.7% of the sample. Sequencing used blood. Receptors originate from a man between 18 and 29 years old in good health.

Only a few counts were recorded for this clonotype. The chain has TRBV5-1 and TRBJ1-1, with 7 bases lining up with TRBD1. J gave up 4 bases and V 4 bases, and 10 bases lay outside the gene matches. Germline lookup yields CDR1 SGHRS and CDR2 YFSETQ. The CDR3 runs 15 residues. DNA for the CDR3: TGCGCCAGCAGCGACAGGGATACATGGGGCACTGAAGCTTTCTTT. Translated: CASSDRDTWGTEAFF.

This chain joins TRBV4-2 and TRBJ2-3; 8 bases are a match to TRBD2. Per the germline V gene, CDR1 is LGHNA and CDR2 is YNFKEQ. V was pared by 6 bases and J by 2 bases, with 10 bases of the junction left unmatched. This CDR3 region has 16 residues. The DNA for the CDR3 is TGTGCCAGCAGACAACTGGCGGGGGGCTCCACAGATACGCAGTATTTT. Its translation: CASRQLAGGSTDTQYF.

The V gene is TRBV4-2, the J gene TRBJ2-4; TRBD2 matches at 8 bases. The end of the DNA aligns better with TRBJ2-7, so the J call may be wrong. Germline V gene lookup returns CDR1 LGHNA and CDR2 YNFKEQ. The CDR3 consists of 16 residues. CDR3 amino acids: CASSQSPGGLLYEQYF. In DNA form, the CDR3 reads TGTGCCAGCAGCCAATCACCGGGGGGGCTTCTCTACGAGCAGTACTTC.

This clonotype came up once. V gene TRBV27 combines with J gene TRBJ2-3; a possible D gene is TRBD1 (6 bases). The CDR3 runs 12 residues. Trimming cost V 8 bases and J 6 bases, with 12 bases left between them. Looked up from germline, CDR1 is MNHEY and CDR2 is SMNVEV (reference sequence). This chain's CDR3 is CASGTGPDTQYF. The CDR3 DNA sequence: TGTGCCAGCGGAACAGGGCCGGATACGCAGTATTTT.

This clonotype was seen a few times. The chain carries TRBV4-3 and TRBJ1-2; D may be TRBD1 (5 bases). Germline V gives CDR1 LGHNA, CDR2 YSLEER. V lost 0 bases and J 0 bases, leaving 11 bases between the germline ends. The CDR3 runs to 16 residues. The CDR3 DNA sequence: TGCGCCAGCAGCCAAGATTTAACAGGAGCTAACTATGGCTACACCTTC. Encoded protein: CASSQDLTGANYGYTF.

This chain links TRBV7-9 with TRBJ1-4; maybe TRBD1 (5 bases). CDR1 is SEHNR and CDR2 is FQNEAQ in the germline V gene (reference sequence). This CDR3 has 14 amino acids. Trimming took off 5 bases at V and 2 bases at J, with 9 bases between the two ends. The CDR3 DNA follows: TGTGCCAGCAGCCGATCAGGGACTAATGAAAAACTGTTTTTT. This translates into CASSRSGTNEKLFF.

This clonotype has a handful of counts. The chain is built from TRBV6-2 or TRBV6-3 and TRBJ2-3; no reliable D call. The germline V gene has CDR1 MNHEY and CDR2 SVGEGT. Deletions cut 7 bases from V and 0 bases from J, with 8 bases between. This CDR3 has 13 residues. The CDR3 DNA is TGTGCCAGCAAGGGAACTAGCACAGATACGCAGTATTTT. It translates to CASKGTSTDTQYF.

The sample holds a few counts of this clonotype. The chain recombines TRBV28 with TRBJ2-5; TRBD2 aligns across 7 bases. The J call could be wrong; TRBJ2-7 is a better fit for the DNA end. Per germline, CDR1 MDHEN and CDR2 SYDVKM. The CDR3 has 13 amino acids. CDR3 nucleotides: TGTGCCAGCAGCAAAGCCCCGGGGGGCGAGCAGTACTTC. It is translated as CASSKAPGGEQYF.

The CDR3: CSGRSGQGYEQYF. The DNA of the CDR3 is TGCAGCGGCCGATCGGGACAGGGCTACGAGCAGTACTTC. The chain combines TRBV29-1 with TRBJ2-7; 9 positions agree with TRBD1. The trim removed 7 bases at V and 3 bases at J, leaving 7 bases unmatched. This CDR3 contains 13 residues. From germline, CDR1 is SQVTM and CDR2 ANQGSEA.

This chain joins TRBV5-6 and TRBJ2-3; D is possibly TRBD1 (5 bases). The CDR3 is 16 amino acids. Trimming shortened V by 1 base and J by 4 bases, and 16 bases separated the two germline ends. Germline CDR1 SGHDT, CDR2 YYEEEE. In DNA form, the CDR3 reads TGTGCCAGCAGCTTGTTTGGGGCGGAGTTCCCAGATACGCAGTATTTT. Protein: CASSLFGAEFPDTQYF.

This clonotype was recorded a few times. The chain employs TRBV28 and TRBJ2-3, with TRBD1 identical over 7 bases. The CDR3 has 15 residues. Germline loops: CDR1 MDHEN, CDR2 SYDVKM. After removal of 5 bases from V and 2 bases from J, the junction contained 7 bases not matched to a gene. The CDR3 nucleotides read TGTGCCAGCAGTCGAACACAGGGGTACACAGATACGCAGTATTTT. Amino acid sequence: CASSRTQGYTDTQYF.

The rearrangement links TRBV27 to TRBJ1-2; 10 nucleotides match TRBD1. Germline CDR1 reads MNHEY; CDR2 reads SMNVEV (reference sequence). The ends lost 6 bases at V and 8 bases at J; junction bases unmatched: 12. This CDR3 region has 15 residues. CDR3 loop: CASRPTDRGLGGYTF. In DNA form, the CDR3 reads TGTGCCAGCAGACCCACTGACAGGGGGCTGGGGGGCTACACCTTC.

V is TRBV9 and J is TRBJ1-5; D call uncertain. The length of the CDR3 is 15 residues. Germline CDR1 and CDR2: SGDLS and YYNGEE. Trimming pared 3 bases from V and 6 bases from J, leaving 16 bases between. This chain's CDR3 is CASSAGVGGVQPQHF. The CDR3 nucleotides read TGTGCCAGCAGCGCCGGCGTGGGTGGCGTTCAGCCCCAGCATTTT.

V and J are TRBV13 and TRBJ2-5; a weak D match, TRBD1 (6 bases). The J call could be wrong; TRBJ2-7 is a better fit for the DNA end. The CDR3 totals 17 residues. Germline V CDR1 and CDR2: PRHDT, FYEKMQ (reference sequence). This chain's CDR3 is CASSYSPVYREAYEQYF. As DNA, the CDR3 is TGTGCCAGCAGCTACAGTCCGGTATACAGGGAAGCCTACGAGCAGTACTTC.

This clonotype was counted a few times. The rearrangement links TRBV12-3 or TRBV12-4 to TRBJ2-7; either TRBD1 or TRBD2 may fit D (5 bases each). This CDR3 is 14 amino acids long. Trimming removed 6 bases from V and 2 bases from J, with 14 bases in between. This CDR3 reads CASRAVGTPYEQYF. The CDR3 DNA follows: TGTGCCAGCAGGGCAGTCGGGACGCCCTACGAGCAGTACTTC.

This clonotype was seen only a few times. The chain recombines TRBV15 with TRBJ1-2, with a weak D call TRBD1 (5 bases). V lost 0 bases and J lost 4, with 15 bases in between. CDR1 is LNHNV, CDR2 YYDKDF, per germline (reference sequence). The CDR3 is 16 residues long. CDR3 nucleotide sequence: TGTGCCACCAGCAGAGATCTTCGGGGCGCGGGCTATGGCTACACCTTC. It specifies CATSRDLRGAGYGYTF.

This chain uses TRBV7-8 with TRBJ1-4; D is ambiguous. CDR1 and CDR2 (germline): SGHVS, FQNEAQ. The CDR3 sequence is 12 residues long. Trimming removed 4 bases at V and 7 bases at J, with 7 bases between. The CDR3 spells CASSSTIEKLFF. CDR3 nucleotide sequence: TGTGCCAGCAGCTCCACCATTGAAAAACTGTTTTTT.

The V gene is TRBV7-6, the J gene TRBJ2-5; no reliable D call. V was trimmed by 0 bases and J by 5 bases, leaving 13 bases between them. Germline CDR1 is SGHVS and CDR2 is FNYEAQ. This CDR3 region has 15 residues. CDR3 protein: CASSLAQFSFETQYF. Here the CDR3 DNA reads TGTGCCAGCAGCTTAGCGCAGTTTAGCTTCGAGACCCAGTACTTC.

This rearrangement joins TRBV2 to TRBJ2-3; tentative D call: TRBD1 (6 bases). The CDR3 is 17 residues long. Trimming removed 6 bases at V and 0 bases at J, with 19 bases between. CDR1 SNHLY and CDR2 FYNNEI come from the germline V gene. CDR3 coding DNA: TGTGCCAGCAGCCACGACCGGGACAAAGGAAGCACAGATACGCAGTATTTT. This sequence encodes CASSHDRDKGSTDTQYF.

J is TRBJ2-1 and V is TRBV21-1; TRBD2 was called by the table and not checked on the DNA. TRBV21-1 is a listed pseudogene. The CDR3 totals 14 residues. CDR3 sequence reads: CASSPRTSGNEQFF. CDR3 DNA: TGTGCCAGCAGCCCTCGGACTAGCGGGAATGAGCAGTTCTTC.

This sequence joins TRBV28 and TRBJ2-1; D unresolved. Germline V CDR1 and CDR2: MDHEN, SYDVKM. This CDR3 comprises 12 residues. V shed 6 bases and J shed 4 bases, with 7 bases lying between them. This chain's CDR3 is CASRNGYNEQFF. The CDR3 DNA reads TGTGCCAGCAGAAACGGATACAATGAGCAGTTCTTC.

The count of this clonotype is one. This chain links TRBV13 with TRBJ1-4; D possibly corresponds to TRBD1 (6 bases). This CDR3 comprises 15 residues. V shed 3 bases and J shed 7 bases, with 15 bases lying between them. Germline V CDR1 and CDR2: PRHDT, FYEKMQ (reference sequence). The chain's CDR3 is CASSFQGQGGEKLFF. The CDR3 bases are TGTGCCAGCAGCTTCCAGGGGCAGGGAGGTGAAAAACTGTTTTTT.

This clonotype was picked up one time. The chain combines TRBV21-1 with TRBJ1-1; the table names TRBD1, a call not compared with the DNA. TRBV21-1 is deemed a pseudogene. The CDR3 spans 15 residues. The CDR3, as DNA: TGTGCCAGCAGCAAAGAGGGCAGGGCATCCACTGAAGCTTTCTTT. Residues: CASSKEGRASTEAFF.

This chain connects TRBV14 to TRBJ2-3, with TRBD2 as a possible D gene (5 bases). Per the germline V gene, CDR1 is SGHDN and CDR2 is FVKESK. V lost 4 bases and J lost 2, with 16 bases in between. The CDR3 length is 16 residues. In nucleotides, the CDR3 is TGTGCCAGCAGCCCAAGGTCCGCGGGTTACACAGATACGCAGTATTTT. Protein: CASSPRSAGYTDTQYF.

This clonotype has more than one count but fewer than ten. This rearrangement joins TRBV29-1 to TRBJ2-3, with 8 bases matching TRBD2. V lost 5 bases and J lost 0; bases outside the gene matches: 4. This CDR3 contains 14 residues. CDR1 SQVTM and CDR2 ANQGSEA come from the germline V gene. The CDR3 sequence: CSVPVAGSTDTQYF. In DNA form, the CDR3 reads TGCAGCGTTCCAGTAGCGGGGAGCACAGATACGCAGTATTTT.

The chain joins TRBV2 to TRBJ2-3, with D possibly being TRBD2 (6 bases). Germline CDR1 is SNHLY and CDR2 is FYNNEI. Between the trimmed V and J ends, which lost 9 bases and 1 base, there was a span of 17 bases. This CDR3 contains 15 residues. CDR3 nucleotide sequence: TGTGCCAGTCACTCTGGGTCGGGGGGCACAGATACGCAGTATTTT. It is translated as CASHSGSGGTDTQYF.

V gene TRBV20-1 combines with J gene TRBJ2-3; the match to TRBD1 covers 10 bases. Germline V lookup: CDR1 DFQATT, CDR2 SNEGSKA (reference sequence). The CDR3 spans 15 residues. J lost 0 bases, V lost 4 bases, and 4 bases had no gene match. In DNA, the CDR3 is TGCAGTGCTAACCGGGACAGGGGCAGCACAGATACGCAGTATTTT. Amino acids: CSANRDRGSTDTQYF.

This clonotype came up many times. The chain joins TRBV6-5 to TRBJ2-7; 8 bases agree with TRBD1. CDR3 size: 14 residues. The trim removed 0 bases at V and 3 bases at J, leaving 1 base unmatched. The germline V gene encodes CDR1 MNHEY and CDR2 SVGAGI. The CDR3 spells CASSYSGTGYEQYF. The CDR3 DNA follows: TGTGCCAGCAGTTACTCCGGGACAGGCTACGAGCAGTACTTC.

CDR3 sequence reads: CASSSYGAYEQYF. DNA of the CDR3: TGTGCCAGCAGCTCCTACGGAGCCTACGAGCAGTACTTC. This chain uses TRBV27 with TRBJ2-7; D is uncertain. The CDR3 spans 13 residues. From germline, CDR1 is MNHEY and CDR2 SMNVEV (reference sequence). Trimming pared 6 bases from V and 2 bases from J, leaving 11 bases between.

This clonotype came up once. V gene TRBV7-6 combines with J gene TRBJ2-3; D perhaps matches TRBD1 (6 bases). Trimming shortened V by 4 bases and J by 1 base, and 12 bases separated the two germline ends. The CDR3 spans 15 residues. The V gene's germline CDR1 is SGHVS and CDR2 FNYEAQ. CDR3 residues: CASSSGQRGTDTQYF. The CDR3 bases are TGTGCCAGCAGCTCAGGACAGCGCGGCACAGATACGCAGTATTTT.